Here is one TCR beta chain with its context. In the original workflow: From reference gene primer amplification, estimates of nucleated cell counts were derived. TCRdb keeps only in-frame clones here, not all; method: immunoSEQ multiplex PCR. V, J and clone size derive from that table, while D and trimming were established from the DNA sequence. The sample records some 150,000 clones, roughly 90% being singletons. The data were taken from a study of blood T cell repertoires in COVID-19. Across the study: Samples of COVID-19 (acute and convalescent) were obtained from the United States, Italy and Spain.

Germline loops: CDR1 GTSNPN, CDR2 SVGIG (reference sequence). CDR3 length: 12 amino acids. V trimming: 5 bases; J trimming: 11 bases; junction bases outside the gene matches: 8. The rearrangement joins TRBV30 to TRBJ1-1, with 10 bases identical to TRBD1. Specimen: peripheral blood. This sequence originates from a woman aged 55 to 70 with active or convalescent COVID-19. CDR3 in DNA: TGTGCCTGGGCTGGACAGGGGGGTGACGCTTTCTTT. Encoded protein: CAWAGQGGDAFF.